The 22 T cell receptor beta chains listed next were all sequenced from one sample in a study of blood T cell repertoires in COVID-19. Using immunoSEQ multiplex PCR, the repertoire was profiled, and TCRdb retains in-frame clones only, with some absent. The sample contains under 130,000 clones, approximately 72% of which appear only once. Sequencing was carried out using peripheral blood. The receptor source for this set is a woman aged 70-85 years with acute or convalescent COVID-19.

Only a few counts were recorded for this clone. V gene TRBV27 combines with J gene TRBJ2-3; maybe TRBD2 (6 bases). Germline assignment: CDR1 MNHEY and CDR2 SMNVEV (reference sequence). The V end lost 2 bases, the J end lost 8 bases, and 14 bases lay between the germline ends. This CDR3 is 14 amino acids long. CDR3 DNA: TGTGCCAGCAGTTTAAGGCCAGTGGGGGGTACGCAGTATTTT. Translating it yields CASSLRPVGGTQYF.

On this clone: In the same sample, other DNA sequences code for this CDR3. The chain links TRBV29-1 to TRBJ1-2, with D perhaps TRBD1 (5 bases). V gave up 7 bases and J gave up 8 bases, with 17 bases separating them. The V gene's germline CDR1 is SQVTM and CDR2 ANQGSEA. This CDR3 contains 12 residues. The CDR3 DNA follows: TGCAGCGCCGAAAGCGGGGGTTACGGCTACACCTTC. Its protein product is CSAESGGYGYTF.

V is TRBV30 and J is TRBJ2-5; 10 positions match TRBD2. Trimming cost V 0 bases and J 4 bases; bases outside gene matches: 2. CDR1 and CDR2 from the germline V gene are GTSNPN and SVGIG (reference sequence). The CDR3 is made up of 14 amino acids. This CDR3 reads CAWSVLAGPETQYF. The CDR3 DNA follows: TGTGCCTGGAGTGTACTAGCGGGGCCAGAGACCCAGTACTTC.

The chain employs TRBV6-5 and TRBJ2-5; weak D call: TRBD2 (5 bases). Germline V lookup: CDR1 MNHEY, CDR2 SVGAGI. Trimming took 6 bases from V and 0 from J, leaving 14 bases between them. This CDR3 region has 15 residues. The CDR3 DNA follows: TGTGCCAGCAGCCGAGGACTCTTCGACCAAGAGACCCAGTACTTC. Its translation: CASSRGLFDQETQYF.

V gene TRBV9 combines with J gene TRBJ2-3; no firm D call. Germline CDR1 SGDLS, CDR2 YYNGEE. V lost 2 bases and J 2 bases, leaving 6 bases between the germline ends. The CDR3 totals 13 residues. CDR3 nucleotide sequence: TGTGCCAGCAGCGTCTGGCTCACAGATACGCAGTATTTT. Translating gives CASSVWLTDTQYF.

The chain couples TRBV4-3 to TRBJ2-1; 8 nucleotides match TRBD2. In germline, CDR1 is LGHNA, CDR2 YSLEER. CDR3 length: 16 amino acids. Unmatched junction bases numbered 14, after V lost 5 bases and J lost 8 bases. DNA for the CDR3: TGCGCCAGCAGCAGTAGCGGGACTAGTCCTTGGGATGAGCAGTTCTTC. Residues: CASSSSGTSPWDEQFF.

In DNA form, the CDR3 reads TGTGCCAGCAGCCCACGGCGGGGCGAAAAACTGTTTTTT. This translates into CASSPRRGEKLFF. The chain employs TRBV13 and TRBJ1-4; possible D gene TRBD1, 5 bases. Germline CDR1 and CDR2: PRHDT and FYEKMQ (reference sequence). The CDR3 contains 13 residues. V gave up 5 bases and J gave up 8 bases, with 12 bases separating them.

This chain connects TRBV24-1 to TRBJ2-2, with D tentatively TRBD1 (6 bases). The CDR3 has 12 amino acids. Trimming took off 7 bases at V and 4 bases at J, with 6 bases between the two ends. Germline values: CDR1 KGHDR, CDR2 SFDVKD. The CDR3 nucleotides read TGTGCCACCAGGGACAGCACCGGGGAGCTGTTTTTT. Translation gives CATRDSTGELFF.

The chain joins TRBV2 to TRBJ2-2; unclear D gene. Germline V gene sequence: CDR1 SNHLY, CDR2 FYNNEI. V was cut by 1 base and J by 3 bases, with 9 bases left in between. This CDR3 comprises 15 residues. The CDR3 here is CASSEGLRYTGELFF. In DNA form, the CDR3 reads TGTGCCAGCAGTGAAGGCCTACGGTACACCGGGGAGCTGTTTTTT. Based on the CDR3 plus reference TRBV2 and TRBJ2-2, the full variable domain is EPEVTQTPSHQVTQMGQEVILRCVPISNHLYFYWYRQILGQKVEFLVSFYNNEISEKSEIFDDQFSVERPDGSNFTLKIRSTKLEDSAMYFCASSEGLRYTGELFFGEGSRLTVL.

In its sample, this clone was seen a few times. The chain has TRBV30 and TRBJ1-6, with a weak D call TRBD1 (5 bases). Trimming removed 8 bases from V and 10 bases from J, with 18 bases in between. Germline V gene data show CDR1 as GTSNPN and CDR2 as SVGIG (reference sequence). The CDR3 is 13 amino acids. The CDR3 DNA reads TGTGCCGGCTCCGGAGGGGCCGGCTCACCCCTCCACTTT. It is translated as CAGSGGAGSPLHF.

CDR3 sequence (DNA): TGTGCTAGTGGTTTGTCCCGGACAGGGGGCGGAATCAATCAGCCCCAGCATTTT. Amino acid sequence: CASGLSRTGGGINQPQHF. The chain couples TRBV12-5 to TRBJ1-5; 11 bases map to TRBD1. V lost 2 bases, J lost 3 bases, and 9 bases stayed unmatched. CDR3 size: 18 residues. Germline CDR1 reads LGHNT; CDR2 reads FRNRAP.

The V and J genes are TRBV28 and TRBJ1-1; 8 nucleotides line up with TRBD1. From germline, CDR1 is MDHEN and CDR2 SYDVKM. The J segment lost 6 bases and the V segment lost 6 bases, leaving 12 bases of the junction unmatched. The length of the CDR3 is 15 residues. The chain's CDR3 is CASSSLGQGAAEAFF. CDR3 nucleotide sequence: TGTGCCAGCAGCTCCTTAGGTCAGGGGGCGGCTGAAGCTTTCTTT.

The rearrangement links TRBV6-2 or TRBV6-3 to TRBJ2-1; 8 positions match TRBD1. This CDR3 spans 15 amino acids. The J segment lost 6 bases and the V segment lost 5 bases, leaving 9 bases of the junction unmatched. Germline V gene lookup returns CDR1 MNHEY and CDR2 SVGEGT. Written as DNA, the CDR3 is TGTGCCAGCAGTGATCCGGGACAGGTTTTCAATGAGCAGTTCTTC. Its translation is CASSDPGQVFNEQFF.

This chain uses TRBV14 with TRBJ1-3; D is ambiguous. Germline values: CDR1 SGHDN, CDR2 FVKESK. This CDR3 comprises 12 residues. V gave up 6 bases and J gave up 0 bases, with 3 bases separating them. The CDR3 nucleotides read TGTGCCAGCAGGGCCTCTGGAAACACCATATATTTT. Protein product: CASRASGNTIYF.

This clone was recorded only once. The V call is TRBV19, the J call TRBJ2-1; 10 bases agree with TRBD2. V was pared by 1 base and J by 6 bases, with 18 bases of the junction left unmatched. The CDR3 extends over 20 amino acids. Per germline, CDR1 LNHDA and CDR2 SQIVND (reference sequence). The DNA of the CDR3 is TGTGCCAGTAGTATAGTACAGCGAGCGGGGGGGTCCTCACGGACCAATGAGCAGTTCTTC. This translates into CASSIVQRAGGSSRTNEQFF.

This rearrangement joins TRBV30 to TRBJ1-2; possibly TRBD1 for D (5 bases). Trimming left V 3 bases short and J 8 bases short, with 13 bases between. Per germline, CDR1 GTSNPN and CDR2 SVGIG (reference sequence). CDR3 length equals 12 residues. As DNA, the CDR3 is TGTGCCTGGAGGCCCCAGGGCTTCGGCTACACCTTC. Translated, it gives CAWRPQGFGYTF.

This clone was detected only a few times. The genes are TRBV27 and TRBJ1-1; D unresolved. The CDR3 totals 11 residues. Between the trimmed V and J ends, which lost 6 bases and 7 bases, there was a span of 9 bases. Germline V gene data show CDR1 as MNHEY and CDR2 as SMNVEV (reference sequence). The CDR3 DNA reads as TGTGCCAGCAGAGGAGGCATTGAAGCTTTCTTT. This translates into CASRGGIEAFF.

V is TRBV6-1 and J is TRBJ2-1; D uncertain. The length of the CDR3 is 16 residues. The V end was cut by 3 bases, the J end by 0 bases, with 12 bases between. Looked up from germline, CDR1 is MNHNS and CDR2 is SASEGT. This CDR3 reads CASSDFVLSSYNEQFF. CDR3 DNA sequence: TGTGCCAGCAGTGATTTCGTCCTAAGCTCCTACAATGAGCAGTTCTTC.

This chain connects TRBV3-1 (or the pseudogene TRBV3-2) to TRBJ1-4; the match to TRBD1 covers 8 bases. The CDR3 is 15 amino acids. V shed 4 bases and J 0 bases; nucleotides not matched to a gene: 1. The germline gives CDR1 LGHDT, CDR2 YNNKEL (reference sequence). DNA of the CDR3: TGTGCCAGCAGCCCGGGACAGGCAACTAATGAAAAACTGTTTTTT. Encoded protein: CASSPGQATNEKLFF.

This chain uses TRBV7-9 with TRBJ2-5; D is unclear. The CDR3 consists of 14 residues. CDR1 and CDR2 from the germline V gene are SEHNR and FQNEAQ (reference sequence). The V end lost 2 bases, the J end lost 4 bases, and 11 bases lay between the germline ends. CDR3 nucleotides: TGTGCCAGCAGCTTATTGAGGCCCCCAGAGACCCAGTACTTC. It yields the protein CASSLLRPPETQYF.

This chain uses TRBV30 with TRBJ1-5; 12 positions agree with TRBD1. The CDR3 consists of 14 residues. The ends lost 5 bases at V and 7 bases at J; junction bases unmatched: 6. Germline CDR1 and CDR2: GTSNPN and SVGIG (reference sequence). In DNA, the CDR3 is TGTGCCTGGGGGGACAGGGGGCCCCTACAGCCCCAGCATTTT. Amino acids: CAWGDRGPLQPQHF.

The chain is built from TRBV5-8 and TRBJ1-1, with D uncertain. The CDR3 is 14 amino acids. Germline V gene data show CDR1 as SGHTS and CDR2 as YDEGEE. V gave up 0 bases and J gave up 0 bases, with 6 bases separating them. The CDR3 protein is CASSLVVLNTEAFF. For the CDR3, the DNA is TGTGCCAGCAGCTTGGTAGTCTTGAACACTGAAGCTTTCTTT.